These 7 T cell receptor beta chains were sequenced from one sample in a study of blood T cell repertoires in COVID-19. Only in-frame clones appear in the TCRdb table, and some are missing; sequencing was by immunoSEQ multiplex PCR. The sample carries fewer than 250,000 clones, about 80% recorded once. Sequencing was carried out using peripheral blood. These receptors all come from a man aged 55-75 years with acute or convalescent COVID-19.

The chain uses TRBV9 and TRBJ2-3; 14 positions agree with TRBD2. The CDR3 sequence is 18 residues long. V shed 4 bases and J 3 bases; nucleotides not matched to a gene: 10. Germline loops: CDR1 SGDLS, CDR2 YYNGEE. As DNA, the CDR3 is TGTGCCAGCAGCATACGACTAGCGGGAGGGCCGGGGACAGATACGCAGTATTTT. Residues: CASSIRLAGGPGTDTQYF.

V is TRBV6-4 and J is TRBJ1-5, with a tentative D call TRBD1 (5 bases). The germline V and J ends were trimmed by 4 bases and 6 bases, with 19 bases remaining between them. The CDR3 runs 16 residues. From germline, CDR1 is MRHNA and CDR2 SNTAGT. The CDR3 sequence: CASSAQGAGSGQPQHF. The CDR3 DNA reads as TGTGCCAGCAGTGCCCAGGGCGCGGGAAGCGGTCAGCCCCAGCATTTT.

This clone was observed a single time. The rearrangement links TRBV6-5 to TRBJ1-5; D remains ambiguous. Trimming removed 5 bases from V and 1 base from J, with 12 bases in between. The CDR3 has 15 amino acids. Germline assignment: CDR1 MNHEY and CDR2 SVGAGI. DNA of the CDR3: TGTGCCAGCAGTCTTAGGGAGGTGAGCAATCAGCCCCAGCATTTT. Its translation is CASSLREVSNQPQHF.

The chain joins TRBV24-1 to TRBJ2-3; TRBD1 might be the D (6 bases). Between the trimmed V and J ends, which lost 4 bases and 4 bases, there was a span of 17 bases. Germline V gene sequence: CDR1 KGHDR, CDR2 SFDVKD. There are 16 residues in the CDR3. The CDR3 DNA reads TGTGCCACCAGTGACTACCTACAGGGTCGGGCAGATACGCAGTATTTT. This sequence encodes CATSDYLQGRADTQYF.

The rearrangement uses TRBV24-1 and TRBJ1-2; D is unclear. Between the trimmed V and J ends, which lost 2 bases and 4 bases, there was a span of 4 bases. Germline CDR1 reads KGHDR; CDR2 reads SFDVKD. The CDR3 is 12 amino acids. The CDR3 DNA is TGTGCCACCAGTGATTACAGCTATGGCTACACCTTC. It translates to CATSDYSYGYTF.

This clone was counted between two and nine times. The rearrangement joins TRBV28 to TRBJ1-5; 11 positions agree with TRBD1. With V trimmed by 0 bases and J by 5 bases, 6 bases remained unmatched. CDR1 is MDHEN and CDR2 is SYDVKM in the germline V gene. The CDR3 length is 17 residues. The CDR3 DNA reads as TGTGCCAGCAGTTTATGGGGGACAGGGGGATTTTATCAGCCCCAGCATTTT. Translating it yields CASSLWGTGGFYQPQHF. Using reference TRBV28 and TRBJ1-5 for the parts outside the CDR3, the full variable domain is DVKVTQSSRYLVKRTGEKVFLECVQDMDHENMFWYRQDPGLGLRLIYFSYDVKMKEKGDIPEGYSVSREKKERFSLILESASTNQTSMYLCASSLWGTGGFYQPQHFGDGTRLSIL.

In this sample, this clone turned up a few times. V is TRBV5-1 and J is TRBJ1-3; 9 bases are shared with TRBD1. The CDR3 contains 16 residues. The germline V gene encodes CDR1 SGHRS and CDR2 YFSETQ. V was pared by 4 bases and J by 3 bases, with 8 bases of the junction left unmatched. The CDR3 here is CASSPGTGSLGNTIYF. The CDR3 bases are TGCGCCAGCAGCCCTGGGACAGGGAGCCTTGGAAACACCATATATTTT.